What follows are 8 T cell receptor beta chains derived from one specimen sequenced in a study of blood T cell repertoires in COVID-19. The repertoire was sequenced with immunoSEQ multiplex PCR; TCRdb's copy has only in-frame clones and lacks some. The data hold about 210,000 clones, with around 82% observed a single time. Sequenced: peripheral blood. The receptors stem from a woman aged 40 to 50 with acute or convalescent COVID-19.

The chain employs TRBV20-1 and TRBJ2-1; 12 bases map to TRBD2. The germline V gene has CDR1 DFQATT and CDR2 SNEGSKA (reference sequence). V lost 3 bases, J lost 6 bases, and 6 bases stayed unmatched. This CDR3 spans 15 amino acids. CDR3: CSASRLAGVGNEQFF. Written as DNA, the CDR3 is TGCAGTGCTAGTCGACTAGCGGGAGTGGGCAATGAGCAGTTCTTC.

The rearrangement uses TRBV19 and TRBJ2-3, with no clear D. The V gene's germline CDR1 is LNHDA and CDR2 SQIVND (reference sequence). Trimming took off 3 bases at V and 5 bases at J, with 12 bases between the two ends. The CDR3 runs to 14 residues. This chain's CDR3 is CASSIMWAGDTQYF. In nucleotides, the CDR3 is TGTGCCAGTAGTATTATGTGGGCCGGAGATACGCAGTATTTT. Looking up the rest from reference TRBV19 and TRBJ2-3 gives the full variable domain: DGGITQSPKYLFRKEGQNVTLSCEQNLNHDAMYWYRQDPGQGLRLIYYSQIVNDFQKGDIAEGYSVSREKKESFPLTVTSAQKNPTAFYLCASSIMWAGDTQYFGPGTRLTVL.

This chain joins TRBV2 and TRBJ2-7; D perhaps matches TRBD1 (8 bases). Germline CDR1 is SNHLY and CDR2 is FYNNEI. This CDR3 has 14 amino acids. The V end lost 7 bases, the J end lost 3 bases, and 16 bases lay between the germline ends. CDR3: CASNSGGQGYEQYF. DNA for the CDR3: TGTGCCAGCAATTCGGGAGGACAGGGCTACGAGCAGTACTTC.

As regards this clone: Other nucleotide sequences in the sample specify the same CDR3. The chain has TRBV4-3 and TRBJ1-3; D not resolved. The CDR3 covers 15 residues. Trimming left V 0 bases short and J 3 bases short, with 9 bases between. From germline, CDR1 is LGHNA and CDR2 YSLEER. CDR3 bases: TGCGCCAGCAGCCAAGATGCGGGCAGTGGAAACACCATATATTTT. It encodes CASSQDAGSGNTIYF.

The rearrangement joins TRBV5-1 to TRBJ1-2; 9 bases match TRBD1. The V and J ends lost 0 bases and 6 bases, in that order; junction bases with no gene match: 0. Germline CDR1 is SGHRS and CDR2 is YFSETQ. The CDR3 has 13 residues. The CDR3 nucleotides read TGCGCCAGCAGCTTGGGGACAGGGGATGGCTACACCTTC. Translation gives CASSLGTGDGYTF.

The CDR3 DNA reads as TGTGCCACTAGAACCGGGACAGGTGATGAAGCTTTCTTT. This gives the protein CATRTGTGDEAFF. This chain uses TRBV24-1 with TRBJ1-1; 8 nucleotides line up with TRBD1. Germline trimming cut 10 bases from V and 7 bases from J; bases unmatched to any gene: 10. The germline CDR1 and CDR2 sequences are KGHDR and SFDVKD. The CDR3 is 13 residues long.

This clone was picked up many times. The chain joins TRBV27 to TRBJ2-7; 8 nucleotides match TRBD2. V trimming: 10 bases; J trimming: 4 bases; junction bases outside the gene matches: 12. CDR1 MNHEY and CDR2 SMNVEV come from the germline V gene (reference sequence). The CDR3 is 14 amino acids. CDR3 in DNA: TGTGCCACCCGTTTTCGGGAGGGCCAATACGAGCAGTACTTC. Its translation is CATRFREGQYEQYF.

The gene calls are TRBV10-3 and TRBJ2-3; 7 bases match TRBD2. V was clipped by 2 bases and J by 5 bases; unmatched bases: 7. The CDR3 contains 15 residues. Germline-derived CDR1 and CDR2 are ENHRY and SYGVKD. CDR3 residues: CAISESLIAGDTQYF. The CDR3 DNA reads TGTGCCATCAGTGAGAGTCTAATAGCGGGAGATACGCAGTATTTT.